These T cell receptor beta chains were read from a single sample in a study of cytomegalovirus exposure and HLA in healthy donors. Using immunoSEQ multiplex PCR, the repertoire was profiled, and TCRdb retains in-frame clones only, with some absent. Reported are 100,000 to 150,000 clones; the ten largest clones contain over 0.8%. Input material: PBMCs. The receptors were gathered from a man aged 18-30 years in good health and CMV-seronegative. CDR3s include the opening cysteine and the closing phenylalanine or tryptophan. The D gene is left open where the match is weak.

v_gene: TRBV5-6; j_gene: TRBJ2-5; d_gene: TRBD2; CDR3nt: TGTGCCAGCAGCTTTTTAAAGCTAGCGGCATTGAAAGAGACCCAGTACTTC; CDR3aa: CASSFLKLAALKETQYF
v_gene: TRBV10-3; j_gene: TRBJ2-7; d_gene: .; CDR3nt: TGTGCCACTACACTCACGACAGGAGAGGCGTACGAGCAGTACTTC; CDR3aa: CATTLTTGEAYEQYF
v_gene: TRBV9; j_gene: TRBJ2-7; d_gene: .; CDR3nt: TGTGCCAGCAGCGTAGAGTCCGGAGGCTACTACGAGCAGTACTTC; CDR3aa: CASSVESGGYYEQYF
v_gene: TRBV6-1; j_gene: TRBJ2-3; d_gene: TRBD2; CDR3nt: TGTGCCAGCAGTGAAATAAGGTCTAGCGGGGGATTCGTGGATACGCAGTATTTT; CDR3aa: CASSEIRSSGGFVDTQYF
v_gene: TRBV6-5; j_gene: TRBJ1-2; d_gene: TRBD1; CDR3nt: TGTGCCAGCAGTTCCCCGGGACAGGGGAACTATGGCTACACCTTC; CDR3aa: CASSSPGQGNYGYTF
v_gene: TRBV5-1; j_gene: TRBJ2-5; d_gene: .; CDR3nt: TGCGCCAGCTCCGAGGGGACACGGGGGGCCCAGTACTTC; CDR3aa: CASSEGTRGAQYF
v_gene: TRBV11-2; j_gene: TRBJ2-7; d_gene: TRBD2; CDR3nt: TGTGCCAGCAGCTTAGATCCCACGGCGGGAGGCTCGAGGGAGCAGTACTTC; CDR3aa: CASSLDPTAGGSREQYF
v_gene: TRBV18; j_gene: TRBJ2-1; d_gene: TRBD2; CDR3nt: TGTGCCAGCTCACCAAAAACGACTAGCGGGTTTTACAATGAGCAGTTCTTC; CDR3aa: CASSPKTTSGFYNEQFF
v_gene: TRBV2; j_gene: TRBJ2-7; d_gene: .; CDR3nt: TGTGCCAGCAGTGGTTGGGGGCAATACGAGCAGTACTTC; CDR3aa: CASSGWGQYEQYF
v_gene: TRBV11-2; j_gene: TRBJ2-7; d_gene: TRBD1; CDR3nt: TGTGCCAGCAGCTTAAGGGGACAGGGGGCTATAGAGCAGTACTTC; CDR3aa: CASSLRGQGAIEQYF
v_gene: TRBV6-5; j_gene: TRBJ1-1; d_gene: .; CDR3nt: TGTGCCAGCAGTAAACCAGGGGTCCCTGAAGCTTTCTTT; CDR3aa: CASSKPGVPEAFF
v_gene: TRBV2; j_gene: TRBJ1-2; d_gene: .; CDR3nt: TGTGCCAGCGGTGGGCTGACTTCGCAGACGATAACTAACTATGGCTACACCTTC; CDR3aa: CASGGLTSQTITNYGYTF
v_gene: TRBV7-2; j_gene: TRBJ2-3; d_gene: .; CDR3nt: TGTGCCAGCAGCTTAAGAGGGCATGAAGATACGCAGTATTTT; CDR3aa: CASSLRGHEDTQYF
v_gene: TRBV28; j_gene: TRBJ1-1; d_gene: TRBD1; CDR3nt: TGTGCCAGCAGAGGGACAGGGGGCCCCTGGGACTTT; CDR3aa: CASRGTGGPWDF
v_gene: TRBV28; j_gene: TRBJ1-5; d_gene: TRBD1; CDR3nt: TGTGCCAGCAGTCCCTCCGACAGGGCTAGCAATCAGCCCCAGCATTTT; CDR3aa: CASSPSDRASNQPQHF
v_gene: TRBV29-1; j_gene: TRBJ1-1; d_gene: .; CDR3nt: TGCAGCGCCGAAGCGGGGGACACTGAAGCTTTCTTT; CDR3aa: CSAEAGDTEAFF
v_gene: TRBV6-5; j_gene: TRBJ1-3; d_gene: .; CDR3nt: TGTGCCAGCAGAAACGCAGGGGCGCCAAACACCATATATTTT; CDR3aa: CASRNAGAPNTIYF
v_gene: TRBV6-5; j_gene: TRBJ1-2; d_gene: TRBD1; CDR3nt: TGTGCCAGCAGTTACCTAATGACAGGGTTCGGTGGCTACACCTTC; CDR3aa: CASSYLMTGFGGYTF
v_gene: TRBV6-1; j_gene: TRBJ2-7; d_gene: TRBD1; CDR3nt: TGTGCCAGCAGTGAACCGGACAGGCCCTACGAGCAGTACTTC; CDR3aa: CASSEPDRPYEQYF
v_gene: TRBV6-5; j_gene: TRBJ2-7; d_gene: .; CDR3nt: TGTGCCAGCAGTTCCTGGACACTGAGCTCCTACGAGCAGTACTTC; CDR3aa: CASSSWTLSSYEQYF
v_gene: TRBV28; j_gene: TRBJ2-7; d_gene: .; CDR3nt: TGTGCCAGCAGAACGGAGCCATACGAGCAGTACTTC; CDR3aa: CASRTEPYEQYF
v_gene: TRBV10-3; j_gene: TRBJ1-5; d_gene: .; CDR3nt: TGTGCCACTGAGGGAGAGGTGGGTCAGCCCCAGCATTTT; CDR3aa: CATEGEVGQPQHF
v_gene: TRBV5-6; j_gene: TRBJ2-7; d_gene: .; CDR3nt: TGTGCCAGCAGCGTGACAGGTTTGGGACAGTACTTC; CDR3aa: CASSVTGLGQYF
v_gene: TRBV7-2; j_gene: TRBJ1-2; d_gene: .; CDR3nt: TGTGCCAGCAGCTTAGTGTTCACAGGGAAGGGCTACACCTTC; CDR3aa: CASSLVFTGKGYTF
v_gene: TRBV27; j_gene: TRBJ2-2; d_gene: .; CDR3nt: TGTGCCAGCAGTTTAAGACCTCGGCAGGGGCGCACCGGGGAGCTGTTTTTT; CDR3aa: CASSLRPRQGRTGELFF
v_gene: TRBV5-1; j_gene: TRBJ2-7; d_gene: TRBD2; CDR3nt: TGCGCCAGCAGCTTGGGGACTAGCGTTTACGAGCAGTACTTC; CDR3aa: CASSLGTSVYEQYF
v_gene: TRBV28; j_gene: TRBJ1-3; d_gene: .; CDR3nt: TGTGCCAGCAGTTTTCGCTCTGGAAACACCATATATTTT; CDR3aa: CASSFRSGNTIYF
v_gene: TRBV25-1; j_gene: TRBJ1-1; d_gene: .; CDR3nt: TGTGCCAGCAGTGATCGGACAGCCGAAGCTTTCTTT; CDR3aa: CASSDRTAEAFF
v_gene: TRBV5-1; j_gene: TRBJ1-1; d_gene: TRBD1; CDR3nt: TGCGCCAGCAGCTTGAGTTTTCGCGCAGGGGGCCAGAACACTGAAGCTTTCTTT; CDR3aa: CASSLSFRAGGQNTEAFF
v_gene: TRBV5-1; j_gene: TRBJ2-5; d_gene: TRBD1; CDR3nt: TGCGCCAGCAGCCATGGACAGGGAGGAGGGGAGACCCAGTACTTC; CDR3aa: CASSHGQGGGETQYF
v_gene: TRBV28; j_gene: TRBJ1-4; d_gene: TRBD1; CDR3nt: TGTGCCAGCAGTTTAAGTTCCCAGGGGGATGAAAAACTGTTTTTT; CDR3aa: CASSLSSQGDEKLFF
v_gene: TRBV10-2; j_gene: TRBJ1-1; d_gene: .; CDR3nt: TGCGCCAGCAGTGAAGTAGCGAACACTGAAGCTTTCTTT; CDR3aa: CASSEVANTEAFF
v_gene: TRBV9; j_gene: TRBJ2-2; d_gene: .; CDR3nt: TGTGCCAGCAGCGTTGCAGGGGATACCGGGGAGCTGTTTTTT; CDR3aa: CASSVAGDTGELFF
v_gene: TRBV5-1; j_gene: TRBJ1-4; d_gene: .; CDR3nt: TGCGCCAGCAGCGCTCGGCCTAGTGGCGAAAAACTGTTTTTT; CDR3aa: CASSARPSGEKLFF
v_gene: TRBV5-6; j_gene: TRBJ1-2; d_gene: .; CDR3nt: TGTGCCACATCTCAGGATAACTATGGCTACACCTTC; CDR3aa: CATSQDNYGYTF
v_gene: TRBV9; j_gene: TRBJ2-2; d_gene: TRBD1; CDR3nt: TGTGCCAGCAGCCTACAGGGGTGGACAGGGTACACCGGGGAGCTGTTTTTT; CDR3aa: CASSLQGWTGYTGELFF
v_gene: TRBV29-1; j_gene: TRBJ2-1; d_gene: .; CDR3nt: TGCAGCGTAAAAACAGTGTCCTACAATGAGCAGTTCTTC; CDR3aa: CSVKTVSYNEQFF
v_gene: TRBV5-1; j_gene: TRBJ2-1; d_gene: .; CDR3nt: TGCGCCAGCAGCCCCCCGGGGTCAAGATACAATGAGCAGTTCTTC; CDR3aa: CASSPPGSRYNEQFF
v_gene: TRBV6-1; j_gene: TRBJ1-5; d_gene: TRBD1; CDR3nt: TGTGCCAGCAGTACTACAGGGGGCAATCAGCCCCAGCATTTT; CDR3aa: CASSTTGGNQPQHF